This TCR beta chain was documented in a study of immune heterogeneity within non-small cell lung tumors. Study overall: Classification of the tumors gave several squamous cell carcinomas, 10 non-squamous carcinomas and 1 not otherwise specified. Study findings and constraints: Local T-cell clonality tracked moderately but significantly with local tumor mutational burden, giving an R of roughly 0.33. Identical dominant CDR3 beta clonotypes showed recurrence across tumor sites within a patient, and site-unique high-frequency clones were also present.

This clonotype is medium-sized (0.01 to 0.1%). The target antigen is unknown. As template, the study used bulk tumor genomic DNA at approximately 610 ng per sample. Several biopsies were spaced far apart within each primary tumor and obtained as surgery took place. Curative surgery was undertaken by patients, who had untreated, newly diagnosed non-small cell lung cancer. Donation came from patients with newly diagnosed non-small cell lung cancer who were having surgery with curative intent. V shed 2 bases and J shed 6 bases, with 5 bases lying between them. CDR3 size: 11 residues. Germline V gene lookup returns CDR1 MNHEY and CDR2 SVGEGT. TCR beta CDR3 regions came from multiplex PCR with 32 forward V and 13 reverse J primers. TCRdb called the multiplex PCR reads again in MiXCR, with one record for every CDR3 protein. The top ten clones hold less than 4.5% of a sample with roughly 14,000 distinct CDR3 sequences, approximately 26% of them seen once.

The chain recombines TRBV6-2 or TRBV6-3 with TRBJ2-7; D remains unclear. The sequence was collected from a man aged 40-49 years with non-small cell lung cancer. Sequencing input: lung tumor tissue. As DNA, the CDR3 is TGTGCCAGCAGTTACCTAGGCGAGCAGTACTTC. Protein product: CASSYLGEQYF.